The 6 T cell receptor beta chains listed next were all sequenced from one sample in a study of CD8 T cells in Susac syndrome. Random hexamers were used to reverse transcribe roughly 0.45 to 1 ug of RNA. TCRdb recomputed calls from the immunoSEQ multiplex PCR reads with MiXCR, one row per CDR3 protein. There are over 120,000 distinct CDR3 sequences in the sample; around 93% occur only once, and 0.13% to 0.15% lies in the top ten. What was sequenced was CD4+ T cells from PBMCs. These receptors were taken from a human donor with Susac syndrome.

This rearrangement joins TRBV27 to TRBJ1-1; the match to TRBD1 covers 9 bases. Germline V gives CDR1 MNHEY, CDR2 SMNVEV (reference sequence). There are 15 residues in the CDR3. The V gene end was trimmed by 5 bases and the J gene end by 5 bases; junction bases not matched to a gene: 9. CDR3 sequence: CASSRGTGRGTEAFF. The DNA for the CDR3 is TGTGCCAGCAGTAGGGGGACAGGGAGGGGAACTGAAGCTTTCTTT.

The rearrangement joins TRBV6-1 to TRBJ1-2; maybe TRBD1 (6 bases). The CDR3 spans 15 residues. Trimming left V 10 bases short and J 9 bases short, with 27 bases between. Germline V gene lookup returns CDR1 MNHNS and CDR2 SASEGT. CDR3 coding DNA: TGTGCCATCTTCGATACAGGGTCTCATTGGGGCAGCTACACCTTC. Translating gives CAIFDTGSHWGSYTF.

This clonotype has just one count. This sequence joins TRBV29-1 and TRBJ2-6, with unresolved D. This CDR3 is 15 amino acids long. The ends were cut back, 3 bases at V and 0 bases at J, with 9 bases in the middle. CDR1 and CDR2 from the germline V gene are SQVTM and ANQGSEA. The CDR3 loop is CSVDGGSSGANVLTF. CDR3 sequence (DNA): TGCAGCGTTGACGGCGGCAGCTCTGGGGCCAACGTCCTGACTTTC.

This chain connects TRBV30 to TRBJ2-1; D is unresolved. Trimming removed 4 bases from V and 7 bases from J, with 11 bases in between. The germline gives CDR1 GTSNPN, CDR2 SVGIG (reference sequence). This CDR3 has 12 amino acids. The CDR3 sequence is CAWTKGLNEQFF. CDR3 coding DNA: TGTGCCTGGACCAAAGGGTTAAATGAGCAGTTCTTC.

The chain has TRBV9 and TRBJ2-3, with a tentative D call TRBD2 (7 bases). Germline CDR1 and CDR2: SGDLS and YYNGEE. The CDR3 extends over 14 amino acids. Between the trimmed V and J ends, which lost 1 base and 5 bases, there was a span of 11 bases. The DNA for the CDR3 is TGTGCCAGCAGCGTACGGGGGGCCGTAGATACGCAGTATTTT. As protein: CASSVRGAVDTQYF.

The chain combines TRBV15 with TRBJ1-4, with a possible D match to TRBD1 (6 bases). CDR3 size: 15 residues. V was pared by 0 bases and J by 4 bases, with 9 bases between. The V gene's germline CDR1 is LNHNV and CDR2 YYDKDF (reference sequence). DNA of the CDR3: TGTGCCACCAGCAGAGATGTAGGGGGTAATGAAAAACTGTTTTTT. Protein sequence: CATSRDVGGNEKLFF.